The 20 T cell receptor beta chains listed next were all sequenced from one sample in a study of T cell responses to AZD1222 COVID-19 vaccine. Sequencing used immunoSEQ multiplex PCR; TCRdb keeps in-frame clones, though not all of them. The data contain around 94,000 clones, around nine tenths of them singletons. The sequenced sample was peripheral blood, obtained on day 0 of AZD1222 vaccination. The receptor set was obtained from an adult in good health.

CDR3 amino acids: CASSIRPGGSSYNSPLHF. The CDR3 DNA is TGTGCCAGTAGTATTCGCCCAGGGGGCAGCTCCTATAATTCACCCCTCCACTTT. The chain is built from TRBV19 and TRBJ1-6; TRBD1 agrees at 8 bases. The CDR3 contains 18 residues. CDR1 is LNHDA and CDR2 is SQIVND in the germline V gene (reference sequence). V was clipped by 3 bases and J by 0 bases; unmatched bases: 7.

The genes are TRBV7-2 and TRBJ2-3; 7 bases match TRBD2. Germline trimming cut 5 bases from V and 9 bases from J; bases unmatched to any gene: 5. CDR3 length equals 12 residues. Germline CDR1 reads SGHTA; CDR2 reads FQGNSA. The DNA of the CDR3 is TGTGCCAGCAGCCGGAGCGGGGCCACGCAGTATTTT. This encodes CASSRSGATQYF.

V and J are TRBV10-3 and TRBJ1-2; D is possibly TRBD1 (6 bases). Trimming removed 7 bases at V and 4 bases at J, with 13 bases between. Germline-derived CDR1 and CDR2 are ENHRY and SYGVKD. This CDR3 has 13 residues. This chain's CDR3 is CAITSGEGYGYTF. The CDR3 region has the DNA TGTGCCATCACCTCAGGGGAGGGCTATGGCTACACCTTC.

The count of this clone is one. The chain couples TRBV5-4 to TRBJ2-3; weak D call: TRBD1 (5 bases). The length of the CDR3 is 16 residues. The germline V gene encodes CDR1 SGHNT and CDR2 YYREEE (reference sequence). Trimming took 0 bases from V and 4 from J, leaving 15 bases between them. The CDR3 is CASSLEVGRVADTQYF. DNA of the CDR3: TGTGCCAGCAGCTTGGAAGTTGGCAGGGTGGCAGATACGCAGTATTTT.

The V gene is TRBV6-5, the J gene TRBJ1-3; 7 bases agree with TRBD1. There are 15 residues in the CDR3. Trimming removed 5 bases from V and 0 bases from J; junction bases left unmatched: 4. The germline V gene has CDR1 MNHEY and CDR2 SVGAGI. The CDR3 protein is CASSKDRSSGNTIYF. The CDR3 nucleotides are TGTGCCAGCAGTAAGGACAGGAGCTCTGGAAACACCATATATTTT.

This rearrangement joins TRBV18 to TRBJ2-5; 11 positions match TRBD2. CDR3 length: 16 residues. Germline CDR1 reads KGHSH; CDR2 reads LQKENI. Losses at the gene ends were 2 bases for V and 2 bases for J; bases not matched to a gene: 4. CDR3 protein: CASSPGLAGGQETQYF. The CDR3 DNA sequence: TGTGCCAGCTCACCAGGGCTAGCGGGGGGACAAGAGACCCAGTACTTC.

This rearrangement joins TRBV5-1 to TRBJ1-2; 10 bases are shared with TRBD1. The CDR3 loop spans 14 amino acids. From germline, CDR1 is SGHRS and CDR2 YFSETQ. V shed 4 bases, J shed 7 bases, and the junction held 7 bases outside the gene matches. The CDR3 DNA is TGCGCCAGCAGCCCTGACAGGGGGCGTATTGGCTACACCTTC. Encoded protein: CASSPDRGRIGYTF.

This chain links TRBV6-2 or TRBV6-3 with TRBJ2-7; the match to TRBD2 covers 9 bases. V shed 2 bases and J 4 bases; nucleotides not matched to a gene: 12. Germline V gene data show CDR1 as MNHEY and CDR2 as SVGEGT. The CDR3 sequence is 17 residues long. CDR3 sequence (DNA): TGTGCCAGCAGTTACCCCACCTTAAGTGCGGGGGGGTACGAGCAGTACTTC. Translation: CASSYPTLSAGGYEQYF.

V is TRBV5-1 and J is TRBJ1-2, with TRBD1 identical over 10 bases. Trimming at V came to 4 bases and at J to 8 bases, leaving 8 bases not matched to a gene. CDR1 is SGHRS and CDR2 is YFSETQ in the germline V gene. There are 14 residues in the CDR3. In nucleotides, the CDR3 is TGCGCCAGCAGCATGACAGGGGGCGCGAAGGGCTACACCTTC. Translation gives CASSMTGGAKGYTF.

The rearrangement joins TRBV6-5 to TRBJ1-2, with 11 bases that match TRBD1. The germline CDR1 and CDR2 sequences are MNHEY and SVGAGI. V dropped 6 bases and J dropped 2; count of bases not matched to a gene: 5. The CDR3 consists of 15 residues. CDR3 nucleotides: TGTGCCAGCAGCTGGACAGGGGGCGGCAACTATGGCTACACCTTC. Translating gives CASSWTGGGNYGYTF.

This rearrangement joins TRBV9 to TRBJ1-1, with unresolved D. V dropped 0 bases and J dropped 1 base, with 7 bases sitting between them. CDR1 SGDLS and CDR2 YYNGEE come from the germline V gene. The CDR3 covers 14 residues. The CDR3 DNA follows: TGTGCCAGCAGCGTAGTTGCTGAGAACACTGAAGCTTTCTTT. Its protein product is CASSVVAENTEAFF.

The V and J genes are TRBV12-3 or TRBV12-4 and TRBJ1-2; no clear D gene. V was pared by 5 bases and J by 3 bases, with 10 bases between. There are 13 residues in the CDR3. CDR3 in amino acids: CASSRLADYGYTF. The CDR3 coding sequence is TGTGCCAGCAGTCGCCTCGCGGACTATGGCTACACCTTC.

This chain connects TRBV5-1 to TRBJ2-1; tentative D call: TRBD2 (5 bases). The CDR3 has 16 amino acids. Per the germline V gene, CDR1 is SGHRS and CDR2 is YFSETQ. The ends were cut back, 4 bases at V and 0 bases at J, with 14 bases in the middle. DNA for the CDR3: TGCGCCAGCAGCCTGGAGGTTTTGGGCTCCTACAATGAGCAGTTCTTC. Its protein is CASSLEVLGSYNEQFF.

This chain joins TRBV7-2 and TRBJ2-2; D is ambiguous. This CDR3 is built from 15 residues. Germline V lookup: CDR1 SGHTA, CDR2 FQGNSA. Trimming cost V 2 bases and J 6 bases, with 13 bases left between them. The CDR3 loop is CASSLLDVGPGELFF. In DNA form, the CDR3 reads TGTGCCAGCAGCTTACTGGATGTAGGTCCCGGGGAGCTGTTTTTT. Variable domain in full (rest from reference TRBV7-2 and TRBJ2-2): GAGVSQSPSNKVTEKGKDVELRCDPISGHTALYWYRQSLGQGLEFLIYFQGNSAPDKSGLPSDRFSAERTGGSVSTLTIQRTQQEDSAVYLCASSLLDVGPGELFFGEGSRLTVL.

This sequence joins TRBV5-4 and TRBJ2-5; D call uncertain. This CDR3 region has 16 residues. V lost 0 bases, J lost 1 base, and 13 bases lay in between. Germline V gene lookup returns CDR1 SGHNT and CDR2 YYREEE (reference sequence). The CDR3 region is CASSLGRASPQETQYF. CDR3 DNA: TGTGCCAGCAGCTTGGGCCGGGCAAGCCCCCAAGAGACCCAGTACTTC.

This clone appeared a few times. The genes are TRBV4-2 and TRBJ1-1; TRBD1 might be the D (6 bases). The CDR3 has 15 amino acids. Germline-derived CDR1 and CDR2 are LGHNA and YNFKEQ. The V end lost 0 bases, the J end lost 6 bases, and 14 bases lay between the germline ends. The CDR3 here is CASSQESRGWAEAFF. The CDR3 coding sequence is TGTGCCAGCAGCCAAGAATCTAGGGGGTGGGCTGAAGCTTTCTTT.

This CDR3 is CASSQRGGGNEQFF. CDR3 DNA sequence: TGTGCCAGCAGCCAACGAGGCGGGGGGAATGAGCAGTTCTTC. The J gene is TRBJ2-1, the V gene TRBV3-1 (or the pseudogene TRBV3-2); 8 bases agree with TRBD2. Germline V lookup: CDR1 LGHDT, CDR2 YNNKEL (reference sequence). With V trimmed by 2 bases and J by 7 bases, 4 bases remained unmatched. There are 14 residues in the CDR3.

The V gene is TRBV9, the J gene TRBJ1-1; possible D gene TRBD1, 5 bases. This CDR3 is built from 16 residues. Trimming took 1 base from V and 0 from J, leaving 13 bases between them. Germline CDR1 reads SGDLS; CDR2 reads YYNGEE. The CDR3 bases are TGTGCCAGCAGCGTAACCCCGGGGACGCTGAACACTGAAGCTTTCTTT. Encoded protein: CASSVTPGTLNTEAFF.

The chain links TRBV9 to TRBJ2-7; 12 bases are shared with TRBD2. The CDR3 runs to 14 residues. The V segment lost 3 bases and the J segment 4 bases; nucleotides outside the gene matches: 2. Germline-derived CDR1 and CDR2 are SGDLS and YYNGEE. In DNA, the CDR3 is TGTGCCAGCAGCGAGGGACTAGCGGGTTACGAGCAGTACTTC. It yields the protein CASSEGLAGYEQYF.

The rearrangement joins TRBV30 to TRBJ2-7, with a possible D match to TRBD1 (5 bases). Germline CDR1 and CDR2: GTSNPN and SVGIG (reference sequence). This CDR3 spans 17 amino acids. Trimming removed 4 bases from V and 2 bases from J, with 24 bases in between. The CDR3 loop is CAWTARIGPQGAYEQYF. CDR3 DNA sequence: TGTGCCTGGACTGCCCGGATAGGACCTCAAGGGGCCTACGAGCAGTACTTC. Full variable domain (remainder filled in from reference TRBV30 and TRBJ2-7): SQTIHQWPATLVQPVGSPLSLECTVEGTSNPNLYWYRQAAGRGLQLLFYSVGIGQISSEVPQNLSASRPQDRQFILSSKKLLLSDSGFYLCAWTARIGPQGAYEQYFGPGTRLTVT.